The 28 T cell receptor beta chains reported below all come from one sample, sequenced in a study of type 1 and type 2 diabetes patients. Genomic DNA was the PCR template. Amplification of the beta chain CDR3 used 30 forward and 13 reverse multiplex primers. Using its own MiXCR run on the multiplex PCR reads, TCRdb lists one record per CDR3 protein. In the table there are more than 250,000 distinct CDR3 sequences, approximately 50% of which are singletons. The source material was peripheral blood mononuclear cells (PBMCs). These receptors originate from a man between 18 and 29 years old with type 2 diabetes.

CDR3 coding DNA: TGCAGTGCTAGCCTCCAGGGGGCAGATACGCAGTATTTT. Its protein is CSASLQGADTQYF. The chain links TRBV20-1 to TRBJ2-3; 7 positions match TRBD1. The CDR3 has 13 amino acids. Per the germline V gene, CDR1 is DFQATT and CDR2 is SNEGSKA (reference sequence). The V gene end was trimmed by 3 bases and the J gene end by 4 bases; junction bases not matched to a gene: 4.

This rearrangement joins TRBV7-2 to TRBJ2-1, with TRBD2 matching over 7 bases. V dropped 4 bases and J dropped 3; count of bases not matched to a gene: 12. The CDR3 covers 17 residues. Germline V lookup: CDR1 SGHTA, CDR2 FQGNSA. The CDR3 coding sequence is TGTGCCAGCAGCTCCGGGTGGAGGGAGGGTCTCTACAATGAGCAGTTCTTC. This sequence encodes CASSSGWREGLYNEQFF.

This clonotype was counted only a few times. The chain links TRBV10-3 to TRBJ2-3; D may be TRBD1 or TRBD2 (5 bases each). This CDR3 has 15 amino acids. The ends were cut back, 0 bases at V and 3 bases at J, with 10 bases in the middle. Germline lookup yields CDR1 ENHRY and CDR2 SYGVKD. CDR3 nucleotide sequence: TGTGCCATCAGTGAGTCGGGTGGGGGAACAGATACGCAGTATTTT. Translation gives CAISESGGGTDTQYF.

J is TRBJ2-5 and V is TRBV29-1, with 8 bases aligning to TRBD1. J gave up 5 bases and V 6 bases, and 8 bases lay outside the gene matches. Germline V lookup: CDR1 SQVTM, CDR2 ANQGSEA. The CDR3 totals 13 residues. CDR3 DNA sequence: TGCAGCGTCCGGACAGGGATCCATGAGACCCAGTACTTC. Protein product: CSVRTGIHETQYF.

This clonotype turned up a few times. CDR3 bases: TGTGCCAGTACGACGGACTCCTACGAGCAGTACTTC. Translation gives CASTTDSYEQYF. The J gene is TRBJ2-7, the V gene TRBV7-2, with D unresolved. V was cut by 9 bases and J by 0 bases, with 9 bases left in between. The germline CDR1 and CDR2 sequences are SGHTA and FQGNSA. This CDR3 comprises 12 residues.

The CDR3 region is CASSVGLAGLETQYF. The DNA for the CDR3 is TGTGCCAGCAGCGTAGGGTTAGCGGGATTAGAGACCCAGTACTTC. The chain recombines TRBV9 with TRBJ2-5; 8 bases align to TRBD2. The ends lost 0 bases at V and 4 bases at J; junction bases unmatched: 5. Looked up from germline, CDR1 is SGDLS and CDR2 is YYNGEE. This CDR3 has 15 residues.

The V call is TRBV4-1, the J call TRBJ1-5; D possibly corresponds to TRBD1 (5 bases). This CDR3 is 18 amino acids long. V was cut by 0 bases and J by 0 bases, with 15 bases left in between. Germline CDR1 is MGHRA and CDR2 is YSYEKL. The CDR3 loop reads CASSQDLQTEPSNQPQHF. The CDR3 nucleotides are TGCGCCAGCAGCCAAGATCTCCAGACAGAACCTAGCAATCAGCCCCAGCATTTT.

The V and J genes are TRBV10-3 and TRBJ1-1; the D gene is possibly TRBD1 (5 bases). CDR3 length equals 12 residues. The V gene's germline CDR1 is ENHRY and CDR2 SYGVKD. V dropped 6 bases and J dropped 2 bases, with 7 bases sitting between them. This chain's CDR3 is CAISRDNTEAFF. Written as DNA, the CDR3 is TGTGCCATCAGCCGGGACAACACTGAAGCTTTCTTT.

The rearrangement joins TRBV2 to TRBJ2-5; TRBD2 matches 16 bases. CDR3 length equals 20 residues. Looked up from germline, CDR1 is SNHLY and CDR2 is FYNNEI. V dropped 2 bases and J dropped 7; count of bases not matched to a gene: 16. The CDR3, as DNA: TGTGCCAGCAGTGAAACCCAACCGGGACTAGCGGGAGGGCCGGTAGGGACCCAGTACTTC. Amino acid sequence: CASSETQPGLAGGPVGTQYF.

CDR3 nucleotide sequence: TGTGCCAGCAGCGGTAAGCGGGAAGGCACAGATACGCAGTATTTT. Amino acids: CASSGKREGTDTQYF. This chain connects TRBV13 to TRBJ2-3, with 7 bases fitting TRBD2. Germline trimming cut 5 bases from V and 1 base from J; bases unmatched to any gene: 6. This CDR3 spans 15 amino acids. In germline, CDR1 is PRHDT, CDR2 FYEKMQ (reference sequence).

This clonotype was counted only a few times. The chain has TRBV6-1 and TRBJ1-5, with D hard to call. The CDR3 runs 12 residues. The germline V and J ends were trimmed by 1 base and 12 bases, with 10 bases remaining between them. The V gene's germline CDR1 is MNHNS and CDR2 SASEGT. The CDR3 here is CASSEVGGSQHF. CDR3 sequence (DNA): TGTGCCAGCAGTGAAGTCGGCGGGAGCCAGCATTTT.

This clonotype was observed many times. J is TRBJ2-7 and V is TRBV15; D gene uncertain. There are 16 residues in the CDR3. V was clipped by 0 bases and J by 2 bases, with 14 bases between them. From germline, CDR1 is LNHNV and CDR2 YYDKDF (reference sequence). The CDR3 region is CATSRDLNSIPYEQYF. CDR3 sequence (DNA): TGTGCCACCAGCAGAGATCTCAACTCGATCCCCTACGAGCAGTACTTC.

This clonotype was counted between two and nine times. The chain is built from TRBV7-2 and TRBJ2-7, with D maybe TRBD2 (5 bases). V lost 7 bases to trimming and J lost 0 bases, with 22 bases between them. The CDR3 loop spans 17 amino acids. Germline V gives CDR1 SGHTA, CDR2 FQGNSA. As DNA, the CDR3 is TGTGCCAGCACCCCGGAGAGGAGCGGCTCCCTCTCCTACGAGCAGTACTTC. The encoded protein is CASTPERSGSLSYEQYF.

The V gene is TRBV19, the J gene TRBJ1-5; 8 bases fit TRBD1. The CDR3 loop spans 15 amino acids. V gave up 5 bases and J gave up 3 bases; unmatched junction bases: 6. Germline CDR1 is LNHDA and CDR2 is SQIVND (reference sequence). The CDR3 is CASSPQGGDNQPQHF. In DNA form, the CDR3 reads TGTGCCAGTAGTCCACAGGGGGGGGACAATCAGCCCCAGCATTTT.

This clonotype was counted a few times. This CDR3 is CATSRPPTGVETGELFF. CDR3 DNA: TGTGCCACCAGCAGACCACCAACAGGGGTCGAAACCGGGGAGCTGTTTTTT. The genes are TRBV15 and TRBJ2-2; TRBD1 aligns across 7 bases. Germline V gene data show CDR1 as LNHNV and CDR2 as YYDKDF (reference sequence). V shed 2 bases, J shed 5 bases, and the junction held 11 bases outside the gene matches. The CDR3 runs to 17 residues.

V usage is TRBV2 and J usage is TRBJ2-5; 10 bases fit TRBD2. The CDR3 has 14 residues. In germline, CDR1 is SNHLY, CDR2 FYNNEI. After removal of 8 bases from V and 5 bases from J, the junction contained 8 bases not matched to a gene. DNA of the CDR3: TGTGCCAGCCTCAGCGGGAGGGGGTGGGAGACCCAGTACTTC. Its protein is CASLSGRGWETQYF.

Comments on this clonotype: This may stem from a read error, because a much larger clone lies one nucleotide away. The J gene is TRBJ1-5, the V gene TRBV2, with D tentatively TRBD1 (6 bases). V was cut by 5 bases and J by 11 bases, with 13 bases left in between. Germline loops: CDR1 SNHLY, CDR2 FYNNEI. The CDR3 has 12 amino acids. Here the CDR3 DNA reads TGTGCCAGCAGTCGAACAGGGCAGGCCCAGCATTTT. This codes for CASSRTGQAQHF.

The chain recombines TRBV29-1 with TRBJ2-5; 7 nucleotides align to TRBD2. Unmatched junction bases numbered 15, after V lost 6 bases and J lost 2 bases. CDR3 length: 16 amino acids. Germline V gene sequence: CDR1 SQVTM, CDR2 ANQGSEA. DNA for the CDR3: TGCAGCGTGACAGTAGGCAGAGCGGGGAAACAAGAGACCCAGTACTTC. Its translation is CSVTVGRAGKQETQYF.

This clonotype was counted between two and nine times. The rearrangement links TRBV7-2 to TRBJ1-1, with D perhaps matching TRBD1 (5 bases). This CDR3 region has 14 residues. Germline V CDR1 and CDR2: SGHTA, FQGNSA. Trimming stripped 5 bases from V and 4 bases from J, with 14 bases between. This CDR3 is CASSATGGGTEAFF. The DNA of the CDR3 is TGTGCCAGCAGCGCCACGGGGGGGGGCACTGAAGCTTTCTTT.

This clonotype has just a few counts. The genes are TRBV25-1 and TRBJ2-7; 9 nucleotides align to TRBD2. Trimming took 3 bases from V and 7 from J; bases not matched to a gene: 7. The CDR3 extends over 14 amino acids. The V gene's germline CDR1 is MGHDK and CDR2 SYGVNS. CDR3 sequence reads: CASSDGGRATEQYF. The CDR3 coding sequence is TGTGCCAGCAGTGATGGCGGGAGGGCAACTGAGCAGTACTTC.

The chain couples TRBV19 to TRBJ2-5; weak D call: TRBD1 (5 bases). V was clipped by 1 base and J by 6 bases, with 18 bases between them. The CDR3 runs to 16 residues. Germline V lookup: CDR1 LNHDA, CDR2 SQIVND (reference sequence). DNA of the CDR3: TGTGCCAGTAGTATAGGAAGGGGTATGGGGCCCCAGACCCAGTACTTC. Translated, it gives CASSIGRGMGPQTQYF.

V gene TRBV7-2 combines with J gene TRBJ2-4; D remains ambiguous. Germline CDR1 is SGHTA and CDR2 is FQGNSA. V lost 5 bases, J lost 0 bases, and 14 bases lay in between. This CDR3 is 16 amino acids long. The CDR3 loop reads CASSHRNSIAKNIQYF. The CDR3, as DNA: TGTGCCAGCAGCCACCGAAACAGTATAGCCAAAAACATTCAGTACTTC.

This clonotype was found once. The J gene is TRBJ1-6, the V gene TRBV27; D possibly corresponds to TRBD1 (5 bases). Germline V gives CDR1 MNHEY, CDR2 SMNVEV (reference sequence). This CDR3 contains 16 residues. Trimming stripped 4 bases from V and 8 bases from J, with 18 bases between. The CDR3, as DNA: TGTGCCAGCAGTTCGACAGTTGGTTCCCCTGATTCACCCCTCCACTTT. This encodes CASSSTVGSPDSPLHF.

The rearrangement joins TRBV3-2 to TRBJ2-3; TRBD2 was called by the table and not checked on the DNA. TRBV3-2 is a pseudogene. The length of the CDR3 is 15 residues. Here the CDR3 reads CASSRGGPSTDTQYF. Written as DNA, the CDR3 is TGTGCCAGCAGCCGCGGGGGGCCTAGCACAGATACGCAGTATTTT.

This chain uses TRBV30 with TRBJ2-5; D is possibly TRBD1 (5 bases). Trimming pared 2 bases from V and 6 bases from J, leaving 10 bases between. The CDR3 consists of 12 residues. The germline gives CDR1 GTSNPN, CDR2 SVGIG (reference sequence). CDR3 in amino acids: CAWSIGAKTQYF. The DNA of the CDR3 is TGTGCCTGGAGTATAGGGGCGAAGACCCAGTACTTC.

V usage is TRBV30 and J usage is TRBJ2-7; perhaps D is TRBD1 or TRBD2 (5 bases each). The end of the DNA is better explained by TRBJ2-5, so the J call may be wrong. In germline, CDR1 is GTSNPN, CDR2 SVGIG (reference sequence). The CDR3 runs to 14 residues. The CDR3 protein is CAWRHRGRQETQYF. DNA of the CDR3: TGTGCCTGGAGGCACCGGGGAAGACAGGAGACCCAGTACTTC.

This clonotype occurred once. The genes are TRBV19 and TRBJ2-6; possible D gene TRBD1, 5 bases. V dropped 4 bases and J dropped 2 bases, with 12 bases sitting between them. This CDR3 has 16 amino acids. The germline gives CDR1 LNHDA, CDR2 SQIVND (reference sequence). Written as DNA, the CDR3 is TGTGCCAGTAGTAGGGGCCAGATTCCTGGGGCCAACGTCCTGACTTTC. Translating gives CASSRGQIPGANVLTF.

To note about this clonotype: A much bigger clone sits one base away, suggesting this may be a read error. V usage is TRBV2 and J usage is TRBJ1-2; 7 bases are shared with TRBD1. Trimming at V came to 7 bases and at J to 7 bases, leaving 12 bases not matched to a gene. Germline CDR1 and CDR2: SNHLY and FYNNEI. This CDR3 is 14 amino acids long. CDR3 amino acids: CASIRQGVGGGYTF. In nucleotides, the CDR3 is TGTGCCAGCATTCGACAGGGAGTGGGGGGTGGCTACACCTTC. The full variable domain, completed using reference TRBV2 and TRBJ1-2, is EPEVTQTPSHQVTQMGQEVILRCVPISNHLYFYWYRQILGQKVEFLVSFYNNEISEKSEIFDDQFSVERPDGSNFTLKIRSTKLEDSAMYFCASIRQGVGGGYTFGSGTRLTVV.